This T cell receptor (beta chain) was sequenced during a study of blood T cell repertoires in COVID-19. V was cut by 4 bases and J by 2 bases, with 2 bases left in between. Germline-derived CDR1 and CDR2 are KGHSY and FQNENV. This CDR3 comprises 11 residues. The table came from immunoSEQ multiplex PCR; TCRdb's copy has only in-frame clones and leaves some out. The sample lists around 250,000 clones, around 80% seen once, with roughly 4.7% in the top ten. The material sequenced was PBMCs or T cells enriched from blood (not recorded which). The sequence came from a man aged 40-50 years who had been exposed to COVID-19. The J gene is TRBJ1-1, the V gene TRBV16; D is ambiguous. This chain's CDR3 is CASSLNTEAFF. DNA of the CDR3: TGTGCCAGCAGCCTAAACACTGAAGCTTTCTTT.